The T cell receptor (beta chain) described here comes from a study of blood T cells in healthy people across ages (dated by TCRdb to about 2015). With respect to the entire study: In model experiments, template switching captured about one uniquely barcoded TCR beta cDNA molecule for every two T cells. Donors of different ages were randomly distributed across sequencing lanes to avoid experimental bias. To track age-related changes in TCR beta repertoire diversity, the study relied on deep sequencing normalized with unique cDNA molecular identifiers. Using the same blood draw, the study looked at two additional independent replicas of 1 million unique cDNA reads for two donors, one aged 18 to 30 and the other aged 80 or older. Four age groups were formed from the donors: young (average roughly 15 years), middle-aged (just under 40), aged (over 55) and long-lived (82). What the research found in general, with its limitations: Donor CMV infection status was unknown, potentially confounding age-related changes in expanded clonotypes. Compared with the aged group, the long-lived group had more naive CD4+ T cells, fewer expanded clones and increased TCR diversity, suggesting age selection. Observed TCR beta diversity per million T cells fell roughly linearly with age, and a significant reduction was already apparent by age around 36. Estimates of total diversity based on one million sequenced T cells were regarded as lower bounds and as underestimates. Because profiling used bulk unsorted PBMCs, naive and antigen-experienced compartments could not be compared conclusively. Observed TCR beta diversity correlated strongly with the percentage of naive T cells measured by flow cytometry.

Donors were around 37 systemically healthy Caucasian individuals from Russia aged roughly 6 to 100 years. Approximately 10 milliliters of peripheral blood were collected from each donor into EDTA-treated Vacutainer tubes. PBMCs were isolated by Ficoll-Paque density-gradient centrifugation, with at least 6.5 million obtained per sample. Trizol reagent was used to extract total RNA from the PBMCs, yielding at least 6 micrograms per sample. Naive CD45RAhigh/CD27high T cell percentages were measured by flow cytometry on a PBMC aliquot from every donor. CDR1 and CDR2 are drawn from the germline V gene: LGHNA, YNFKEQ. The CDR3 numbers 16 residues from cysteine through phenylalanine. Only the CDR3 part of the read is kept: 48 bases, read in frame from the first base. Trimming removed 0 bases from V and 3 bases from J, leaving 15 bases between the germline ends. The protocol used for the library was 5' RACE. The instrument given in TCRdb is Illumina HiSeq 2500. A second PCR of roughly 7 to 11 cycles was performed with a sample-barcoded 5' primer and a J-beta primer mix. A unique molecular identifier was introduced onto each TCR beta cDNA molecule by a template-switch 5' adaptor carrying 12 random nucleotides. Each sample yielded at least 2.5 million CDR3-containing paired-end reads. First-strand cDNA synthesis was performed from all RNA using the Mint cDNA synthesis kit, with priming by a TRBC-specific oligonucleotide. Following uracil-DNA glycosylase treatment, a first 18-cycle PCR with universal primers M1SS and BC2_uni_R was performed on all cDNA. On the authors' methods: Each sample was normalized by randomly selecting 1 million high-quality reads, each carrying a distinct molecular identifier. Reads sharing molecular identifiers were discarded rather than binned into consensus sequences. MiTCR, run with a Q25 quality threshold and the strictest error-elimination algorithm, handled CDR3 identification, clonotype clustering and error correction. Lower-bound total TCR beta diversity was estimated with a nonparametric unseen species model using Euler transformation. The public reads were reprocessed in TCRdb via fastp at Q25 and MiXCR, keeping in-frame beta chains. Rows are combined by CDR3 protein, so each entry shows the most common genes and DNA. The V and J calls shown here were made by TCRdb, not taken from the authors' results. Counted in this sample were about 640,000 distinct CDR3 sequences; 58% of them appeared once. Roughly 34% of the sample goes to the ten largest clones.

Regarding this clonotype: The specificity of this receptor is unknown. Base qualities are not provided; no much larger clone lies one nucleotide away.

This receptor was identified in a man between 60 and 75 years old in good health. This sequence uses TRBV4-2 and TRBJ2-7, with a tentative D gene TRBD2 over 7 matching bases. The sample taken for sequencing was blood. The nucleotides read TGTGCCAGCAGCCAAGAAAGCGCGGGGGCTCGCTACGAGCAGTACTTC. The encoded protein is CASSQESAGARYEQYF.